A single sample gave rise to the 32 T cell receptor beta chains below, sequenced in a study of OX40 agonist ivuxolimab in advanced cancers. The table came from immunoSEQ multiplex PCR; TCRdb's copy has only in-frame clones and leaves some out. The sample has approximately 76,000 clones; more than 75% are singletons. Sequenced here: CD4+ or CD8+ T cells sorted from blood, sampled in a trial of the OX40 agonist ivuxolimab. Receptor source: an adult with an advanced solid tumor such as melanoma, head and neck, liver or kidney cancer.

The CDR3 DNA is TGTGCCAGCAGTTTATTGGCTAGCGGTAACACCGGGGAGCTGTTTTTT. It translates to CASSLLASGNTGELFF. V usage is TRBV28 and J usage is TRBJ2-2, with TRBD2 matching 7 bases. CDR1 MDHEN and CDR2 SYDVKM come from the germline V gene. Trimming took 1 base from V and 2 from J; bases not matched to a gene: 4. CDR3 length: 16 amino acids.

This clone was detected only a few times. The genes are TRBV2 and TRBJ1-6; TRBD1 agrees at 7 bases. The length of the CDR3 is 13 residues. Per germline, CDR1 SNHLY and CDR2 FYNNEI. The trim removed 3 bases at V and 10 bases at J, leaving 3 bases unmatched. CDR3 nucleotides: TGTGCCAGCAGTGAGAGGGGGCGATCACCCCTCCACTTT. Translation: CASSERGRSPLHF.

CDR3 nucleotides: TGTGCCAGCCTCAGGCGGACTAGCGGCTACAATGAGCAGTTCTTC. The encoded protein is CASLRRTSGYNEQFF. The genes are TRBV21-1 and TRBJ2-1; the DNA was not compared with TRBD2, the D call given in the table. TRBV21-1 is given as a pseudogene. The CDR3 sequence is 15 residues long.

The chain joins TRBV2 to TRBJ1-2; D ambiguous. The V and J ends lost 4 bases and 10 bases respectively, with 19 bases between them. The CDR3 runs 14 residues. The V gene's germline CDR1 is SNHLY and CDR2 FYNNEI. CDR3 sequence reads: CASSGTVLGLYYTF. The CDR3 nucleotides read TGTGCCAGCAGTGGGACGGTGCTGGGGTTATACTACACCTTC.

The rearrangement uses TRBV2 and TRBJ1-4; a possible D gene is TRBD1 (5 bases). The germline V and J ends were trimmed by 0 bases and 1 base, with 12 bases remaining between them. Germline V gives CDR1 SNHLY, CDR2 FYNNEI. CDR3 length: 17 amino acids. Here the CDR3 reads CASSEAAPGITNEKLFF. CDR3 sequence (DNA): TGTGCCAGCAGTGAAGCGGCCCCAGGGATAACTAATGAAAAACTGTTTTTT.

This clone was detected a few times. The DNA of the CDR3 is TGTGCCAGCGGACTTGACAGGTACTCCTACGAGCAGTACTTC. It translates to CASGLDRYSYEQYF. The rearrangement joins TRBV6-1 to TRBJ2-7; a possible D gene is TRBD1 (6 bases). The CDR3 totals 14 residues. Trimming removed 8 bases from V and 0 bases from J, with 14 bases in between. Germline V gene sequence: CDR1 MNHNS, CDR2 SASEGT.

The chain employs TRBV28 and TRBJ2-5, with D unclear. CDR1 is MDHEN, CDR2 SYDVKM, per germline. The V gene lost 8 bases and the J gene lost 8 bases, with 9 bases spanning the gap. The CDR3 totals 10 residues. The CDR3 loop is CASAKATQYF. CDR3 sequence (DNA): TGTGCCAGCGCCAAAGCAACCCAGTACTTC.

This rearrangement joins TRBV7-2 to TRBJ1-1; D is unclear. CDR3 length equals 15 residues. The ends were cut back, 5 bases at V and 8 bases at J, with 21 bases in the middle. In germline, CDR1 is SGHTA, CDR2 FQGNSA. The DNA of the CDR3 is TGTGCCAGCAGCCCCAAAGGCAGCGTGAAATACGAAGCTTTCTTT. This sequence encodes CASSPKGSVKYEAFF. The variable domain in full, completed from reference TRBV7-2 and TRBJ1-1, reads GAGVSQSPSNKVTEKGKDVELRCDPISGHTALYWYRQSLGQGLEFLIYFQGNSAPDKSGLPSDRFSAERTGGSVSTLTIQRTQQEDSAVYLCASSPKGSVKYEAFFGQGTRLTVV.

V gene TRBV5-1 combines with J gene TRBJ2-2; TRBD2 agrees at 12 bases. The J segment lost 6 bases and the V segment lost 0 bases, leaving 3 bases of the junction unmatched. The length of the CDR3 is 16 residues. Germline CDR1 SGHRS, CDR2 YFSETQ. The CDR3 here is CASSLASGGASGELFF. Here the CDR3 DNA reads TGCGCCAGCAGCTTGGCTAGCGGGGGGGCCTCCGGGGAGCTGTTTTTT.

This clone was detected only a few times. V is TRBV7-2 and J is TRBJ1-4; D uncertain. The germline V gene encodes CDR1 SGHTA and CDR2 FQGNSA. CDR3 length equals 10 residues. V lost 5 bases, J lost 6 bases, and 1 base lay in between. The CDR3 DNA reads as TGTGCCAGCAGCCATGAAAAACTGTTTTTT. Its translation is CASSHEKLFF.

V and J are TRBV30 and TRBJ2-1; TRBD1 matches at 7 bases. The CDR3 sequence is 12 residues long. J lost 7 bases, V lost 5 bases, and 5 bases had no gene match. The germline V gene encodes CDR1 GTSNPN and CDR2 SVGIG (reference sequence). This chain's CDR3 is CAWSTGVNEQFF. The CDR3 nucleotides are TGTGCCTGGTCCACAGGGGTTAATGAGCAGTTCTTC.

The chain combines TRBV7-2 with TRBJ2-1; 12 bases are shared with TRBD2. The CDR3 extends over 17 amino acids. CDR1 SGHTA and CDR2 FQGNSA come from the germline V gene. J gave up 3 bases and V 5 bases, and 8 bases lay outside the gene matches. CDR3 nucleotide sequence: TGTGCCAGCAGCCTCAGATGGACTAGCGGGAACTACAATGAGCAGTTCTTC. It is translated as CASSLRWTSGNYNEQFF.

This clone was recorded a few times. The chain uses TRBV27 and TRBJ2-3, with 10 bases lining up with TRBD2. CDR3 length equals 16 residues. Germline V gene data show CDR1 as MNHEY and CDR2 as SMNVEV (reference sequence). V lost 6 bases and J lost 7; bases outside the gene matches: 13. This CDR3 is CASRLRGLAGEHTQYF. The CDR3 DNA reads TGTGCCAGCAGGTTACGGGGGCTAGCGGGAGAGCATACGCAGTATTTT.

The count of this clone is one. This sequence joins TRBV6-5 and TRBJ2-3, with D unclear. V was cut by 1 base and J by 1 base, with 3 bases left in between. This CDR3 has 13 amino acids. Germline CDR1 reads MNHEY; CDR2 reads SVGAGI. DNA of the CDR3: TGTGCCAGCAGTTACTTCGGCACAGATACGCAGTATTTT. Amino acids: CASSYFGTDTQYF.

The chain joins TRBV19 to TRBJ1-2, with a weak D call TRBD1 (6 bases). The CDR3 runs to 14 residues. Germline V gives CDR1 LNHDA, CDR2 SQIVND (reference sequence). The V and J ends lost 6 bases and 13 bases respectively, with 24 bases between them. This chain's CDR3 is CASSLTGSSMASTF. The CDR3 bases are TGTGCCAGTAGCCTAACAGGGTCTTCTATGGCTAGCACCTTC.

The chain is built from TRBV6-5 and TRBJ1-2; no clear D gene. Germline V lookup: CDR1 MNHEY, CDR2 SVGAGI. The CDR3 runs 12 residues. V was pared by 4 bases and J by 1 base, with 4 bases between. CDR3 amino acids: CASSSNNYGYTF. The DNA for the CDR3 is TGTGCCAGCAGTTCCAATAACTATGGCTACACCTTC.

The CDR3 is CASSQELSGRGYEQYF. Written as DNA, the CDR3 is TGCGCCAGCAGCCAAGAGTTATCAGGCAGGGGCTACGAGCAGTACTTC. The chain joins TRBV4-1 to TRBJ2-7; D may be TRBD1 (6 bases). This CDR3 contains 16 residues. Germline CDR1 reads MGHRA; CDR2 reads YSYEKL. The V end lost 0 bases, the J end lost 3 bases, and 15 bases lay between the germline ends.

The genes are TRBV5-1 and TRBJ2-1; D gene unclear. V lost 3 bases and J lost 7, with 14 bases in between. The CDR3 is made up of 14 amino acids. The germline gives CDR1 SGHRS, CDR2 YFSETQ. The CDR3 is CASSWAQLRNEQFF. The CDR3 coding sequence is TGCGCCAGCAGCTGGGCCCAACTGCGGAATGAGCAGTTCTTC.

This chain connects TRBV6-1 to TRBJ1-1; D is perhaps TRBD1 (6 bases). The germline V gene has CDR1 MNHNS and CDR2 SASEGT. The CDR3 runs 15 residues. V was clipped by 1 base and J by 3 bases, with 12 bases between them. For the CDR3, the DNA is TGTGCCAGCAGTGAAGGGGGAGGACAGCACACTGAAGCTTTCTTT. Its protein product is CASSEGGGQHTEAFF.

The genes are TRBV7-8 and TRBJ2-3; weak D call: TRBD1 (6 bases). Germline V gene lookup returns CDR1 SGHVS and CDR2 FQNEAQ. The CDR3 consists of 16 residues. V was clipped by 5 bases and J by 2 bases, with 17 bases between them. CDR3 bases: TGTGCCAGCAGCCCAAGACAGGCGTTCGACACAGATACGCAGTATTTT. This encodes CASSPRQAFDTDTQYF.

This rearrangement joins TRBV7-9 to TRBJ2-7; D is possibly TRBD2 (6 bases). Germline V gives CDR1 SEHNR, CDR2 FQNEAQ (reference sequence). This CDR3 is 13 amino acids long. V shed 5 bases and J shed 5 bases, with 13 bases lying between them. As DNA, the CDR3 is TGTGCCAGCAGCAAACAAGGGGAGGACGAGCAGTACTTC. Protein: CASSKQGEDEQYF. Using reference TRBV7-9 and TRBJ2-7 for the parts outside the CDR3, the full variable domain is DTGVSQNPRHKITKRGQNVTFRCDPISEHNRLYWYRQTLGQGPEFLTYFQNEAQLEKSRLLSDRFSAERPKGSFSTLEIQRTEQGDSAMYLCASSKQGEDEQYFGPGTRLTVT.

This rearrangement joins TRBV9 to TRBJ2-3; D uncertain. CDR1 is SGDLS and CDR2 is YYNGEE in the germline V gene. CDR3 length equals 14 residues. V shed 2 bases and J shed 0 bases, with 7 bases lying between them. The CDR3 protein is CASSVQSSTDTQYF. The DNA for the CDR3 is TGTGCCAGCAGCGTTCAATCTAGCACAGATACGCAGTATTTT.

This chain links TRBV19 with TRBJ1-2, with D uncertain. The germline CDR1 and CDR2 sequences are LNHDA and SQIVND (reference sequence). V was shortened by 6 bases and J by 8 bases, with 13 bases between the two germline ends. CDR3 length equals 12 residues. The chain's CDR3 is CASSLGGSGYTF. CDR3 in DNA: TGTGCCAGTAGCCTGGGAGGGTCCGGCTACACCTTC.

V and J are TRBV5-1 and TRBJ2-1, with TRBD2 identical over 9 bases. The length of the CDR3 is 18 residues. Germline V CDR1 and CDR2: SGHRS, YFSETQ. The V gene end was trimmed by 4 bases and the J gene end by 4 bases; junction bases not matched to a gene: 15. This CDR3 is CASSHLVTSGHQYNEQFF. The CDR3 region has the DNA TGCGCCAGCAGCCATTTGGTTACTAGCGGGCACCAATACAATGAGCAGTTCTTC.

The chain couples TRBV9 to TRBJ2-2; unclear D gene. CDR1 and CDR2 (germline): SGDLS, YYNGEE. V lost 5 bases to trimming and J lost 3 bases, with 8 bases between them. The CDR3 sequence is 13 residues long. The CDR3 bases are TGTGCCAGCAGAGCATCGTACACCGGGGAGCTGTTTTTT. Its translation: CASRASYTGELFF.

The chain employs TRBV9 and TRBJ2-3; tentatively, D is TRBD2 (6 bases). The CDR3 totals 17 residues. From germline, CDR1 is SGDLS and CDR2 YYNGEE. The V and J ends lost 1 base and 1 base respectively, with 16 bases between them. The chain's CDR3 is CASSVSSGDGGTDTQYF. The CDR3 DNA sequence: TGTGCCAGCAGCGTATCCTCGGGGGACGGGGGCACAGATACGCAGTATTTT.

The rearrangement links TRBV7-3 to TRBJ2-1; 10 bases are shared with TRBD2. The CDR3 covers 14 residues. V was clipped by 6 bases and J by 5 bases; unmatched bases: 4. Germline lookup yields CDR1 SGHTA and CDR2 FQGTGA. CDR3 loop: CASRLAGGDNEQFF. CDR3 bases: TGTGCCAGCAGATTAGCGGGGGGAGACAATGAGCAGTTCTTC.

This sequence joins TRBV28 and TRBJ1-2; TRBD1 agrees at 8 bases. V was pared by 2 bases and J by 6 bases, with 8 bases of the junction left unmatched. From germline, CDR1 is MDHEN and CDR2 SYDVKM. The CDR3 is 15 residues long. CDR3: CASSLMDRETNGYTF. The CDR3 bases are TGTGCCAGCAGTTTAATGGACAGGGAAACGAATGGCTACACCTTC.

This clone is a singleton in its sample. The gene calls are TRBV6-1 and TRBJ2-5; 12 nucleotides agree with TRBD2. Germline V CDR1 and CDR2: MNHNS, SASEGT. This CDR3 spans 16 amino acids. V trimming: 4 bases; J trimming: 2 bases; junction bases outside the gene matches: 5. CDR3 loop: CASSGGLAGSQETQYF. CDR3 nucleotides: TGTGCCAGCAGTGGGGGACTAGCGGGTTCTCAAGAGACCCAGTACTTC.

This clone has just one count. The chain employs TRBV18 and TRBJ2-1; perhaps TRBD2 as D (5 bases). Per germline, CDR1 KGHSH and CDR2 LQKENI. The CDR3 runs to 13 residues. The V end was cut by 1 base, the J end by 9 bases, with 10 bases between. Here the CDR3 reads CASSPRLAPEQFF. The CDR3 nucleotides read TGTGCCAGCTCACCACGTCTAGCTCCTGAGCAGTTCTTC.

This chain uses TRBV9 with TRBJ1-1, with TRBD1 as a possible D gene (6 bases). Germline V gives CDR1 SGDLS, CDR2 YYNGEE. The CDR3 extends over 15 amino acids. V lost 0 bases, J lost 3 bases, and 12 bases lay in between. Here the CDR3 DNA reads TGTGCCAGCAGCGTAGTGCCGACAGGATACACTGAAGCTTTCTTT. Protein: CASSVVPTGYTEAFF.

The genes are TRBV9 and TRBJ2-5; 7 bases match TRBD1. V dropped 6 bases and J dropped 1; count of bases not matched to a gene: 3. The CDR3 totals 13 residues. Germline loops: CDR1 SGDLS, CDR2 YYNGEE. In DNA form, the CDR3 reads TGTGCCAGCACGTCAGGGGGCCAAGAGACCCAGTACTTC. Its protein product is CASTSGGQETQYF. The entire variable domain, with the rest obtained from reference TRBV9 and TRBJ2-5, is as follows: DSGVTQTPKHLITATGQRVTLRCSPRSGDLSVYWYQQSLDQGLQFLIQYYNGEERAKGNILERFSAQQFPDLHSELNLSSLELGDSALYFCASTSGGQETQYFGPGTRLLVL.